The 23 T cell receptor beta chains given below trace back to one sample, sequenced in a study of T cell responses to AZD1222 COVID-19 vaccine. The assay was immunoSEQ multiplex PCR, and TCRdb's table has in-frame clones only and misses some. The sample contains 80,000 to 130,000 clones, more than 75% of which appear only once. This specimen was peripheral blood, taken on day 0 of AZD1222 vaccination. The receptors here all came from an adult in good health.

The chain links TRBV19 to TRBJ1-1, with 7 bases matching TRBD1. The ends lost 5 bases at V and 11 bases at J; junction bases unmatched: 14. The V gene's germline CDR1 is LNHDA and CDR2 SQIVND (reference sequence). The CDR3 loop spans 14 amino acids. This CDR3 is CASSPAGQVRSAFF. In DNA, the CDR3 is TGTGCCAGTAGTCCAGCTGGACAGGTTCGAAGCGCTTTCTTT.

The chain joins TRBV20-1 to TRBJ2-1; 7 bases are shared with TRBD1. The J segment lost 9 bases and the V segment lost 3 bases, leaving 11 bases of the junction unmatched. Per the germline V gene, CDR1 is DFQATT and CDR2 is SNEGSKA (reference sequence). The CDR3 has 14 residues. The DNA of the CDR3 is TGCAGTGCTAGTCCGGCTACAGGGGTGGCTGAGCAGTTCTTC. It encodes CSASPATGVAEQFF.

The chain recombines TRBV5-1 with TRBJ1-5, with D unclear. CDR1 and CDR2 from the germline V gene are SGHRS and YFSETQ. The CDR3 consists of 13 residues. V was clipped by 3 bases and J by 6 bases, with 10 bases between them. In nucleotides, the CDR3 is TGCGCCAGCAGCTCTAGGACGGGTCAGCCCCAGCATTTT. This translates into CASSSRTGQPQHF.

V and J are TRBV30 and TRBJ1-4, with no clear D. This CDR3 has 15 amino acids. V was shortened by 8 bases and J by 0 bases, with 16 bases between the two germline ends. CDR1 is GTSNPN and CDR2 is SVGIG in the germline V gene (reference sequence). CDR3 coding DNA: TGTGCCCCCCTACGCCGGGGTCCAACTAATGAAAAACTGTTTTTT. Its translation: CAPLRRGPTNEKLFF.

The chain couples TRBV27 to TRBJ2-1, with D tentatively TRBD1 (5 bases). This CDR3 spans 13 amino acids. With 4 bases removed from V and 10 bases from J, the gap between germline ends came to 14 bases. Germline loops: CDR1 MNHEY, CDR2 SMNVEV (reference sequence). CDR3 in amino acids: CASSSSGREEQFF. The CDR3 nucleotides are TGTGCCAGCAGTTCCTCAGGCAGGGAAGAGCAGTTCTTC.

V usage is TRBV18 and J usage is TRBJ1-3; 7 bases line up with TRBD1. This CDR3 is built from 17 residues. Per the germline V gene, CDR1 is KGHSH and CDR2 is LQKENI. The V and J ends lost 3 bases and 0 bases, in that order; junction bases with no gene match: 8. CDR3 in amino acids: CASSPPGQFYSGNTIYF. In DNA, the CDR3 is TGTGCCAGCTCACCCCCGGGACAGTTTTACTCTGGAAACACCATATATTTT.

A single count supports this clone. The chain is built from TRBV2 and TRBJ2-7, with D tentatively TRBD1 or TRBD2 (5 bases each). V was shortened by 1 base and J by 7 bases, with 14 bases between the two germline ends. The CDR3 length is 14 residues. Germline V gene lookup returns CDR1 SNHLY and CDR2 FYNNEI. Written as DNA, the CDR3 is TGTGCCAGCAGTGAAGATGGGGACGATAGGGAGCAGTACTTC. Translation gives CASSEDGDDREQYF. Complete variable domain (other parts from reference TRBV2 and TRBJ2-7): EPEVTQTPSHQVTQMGQEVILRCVPISNHLYFYWYRQILGQKVEFLVSFYNNEISEKSEIFDDQFSVERPDGSNFTLKIRSTKLEDSAMYFCASSEDGDDREQYFGPGTRLTVT.

The V gene is TRBV12-3 or TRBV12-4, the J gene TRBJ1-1; D gene unclear. The CDR3 is made up of 11 amino acids. Trimming shortened V by 2 bases and J by 7 bases, and 5 bases separated the two germline ends. The CDR3 sequence: CASSLYSEAFF. In DNA form, the CDR3 reads TGTGCCAGCAGTTTATACAGTGAAGCTTTCTTT.

This rearrangement joins TRBV27 to TRBJ2-1; D might be TRBD2 (6 bases). V was pared by 1 base and J by 7 bases, with 8 bases between. Germline values: CDR1 MNHEY, CDR2 SMNVEV (reference sequence). CDR3 size: 13 residues. The CDR3: CASSLWGVNEQFF. The CDR3 bases are TGTGCCAGCAGTTTATGGGGGGTTAATGAGCAGTTCTTC.

This chain uses TRBV19 with TRBJ1-1, with 9 bases that match TRBD1. V lost 5 bases and J lost 6; bases outside the gene matches: 10. CDR3 length: 15 residues. Germline V lookup: CDR1 LNHDA, CDR2 SQIVND (reference sequence). For the CDR3, the DNA is TGTGCCAGTAGTGAGGGACAGGGCCGTAACGCTGAAGCTTTCTTT. Translating gives CASSEGQGRNAEAFF.

The chain joins TRBV7-3 to TRBJ2-1; D gene uncertain. The germline gives CDR1 SGHTA, CDR2 FQGTGA. V was shortened by 4 bases and J by 0 bases, with 10 bases between the two germline ends. The CDR3 is made up of 15 amino acids. Here the CDR3 DNA reads TGTGCCAGCAGCTCTACAGCGAGCTCCTACAATGAGCAGTTCTTC. It specifies CASSSTASSYNEQFF.

The chain uses TRBV19 and TRBJ1-5; 7 bases line up with TRBD1. Germline lookup yields CDR1 LNHDA and CDR2 SQIVND (reference sequence). The ends lost 6 bases at V and 2 bases at J; junction bases unmatched: 13. CDR3 size: 17 residues. The CDR3 DNA follows: TGTGCCAGTAGCTTCCCTCACAGGGGAGAGGGCAATCAGCCCCAGCATTTT. Translated, it gives CASSFPHRGEGNQPQHF. Full variable domain (remainder filled in from reference TRBV19 and TRBJ1-5): DGGITQSPKYLFRKEGQNVTLSCEQNLNHDAMYWYRQDPGQGLRLIYYSQIVNDFQKGDIAEGYSVSREKKESFPLTVTSAQKNPTAFYLCASSFPHRGEGNQPQHFGDGTRLSIL.

V gene TRBV5-5 combines with J gene TRBJ1-3; the D gene is possibly TRBD1 (5 bases). The CDR3 loop spans 17 amino acids. The germline V and J ends were trimmed by 5 bases and 4 bases, with 22 bases remaining between them. The germline V gene has CDR1 SGHKS and CDR2 YYEKEE (reference sequence). This chain's CDR3 is CASRGDGAVGHGNTIYF. The CDR3 DNA reads TGTGCCAGCAGGGGGGACGGAGCCGTAGGGCACGGAAACACCATATATTTT.

V usage is TRBV2 and J usage is TRBJ2-3; TRBD2 aligns across 12 bases. The CDR3 is made up of 15 amino acids. V was clipped by 6 bases and J by 6 bases; unmatched bases: 7. CDR1 is SNHLY, CDR2 FYNNEI, per germline. CDR3 sequence: CASSPLAGGRDTQYF. In DNA, the CDR3 is TGTGCCAGCAGCCCCCTAGCGGGGGGGCGGGATACGCAGTATTTT.

V and J are TRBV9 and TRBJ1-6; D is ambiguous. The germline CDR1 and CDR2 sequences are SGDLS and YYNGEE. V lost 5 bases, J lost 4 bases, and 13 bases lay in between. The CDR3 is made up of 15 amino acids. Written as DNA, the CDR3 is TGTGCCAGCAGTCGGGAGGGTTCGTATAATTCACCCCTCCACTTT. Translating gives CASSREGSYNSPLHF.

This clone appeared a few times. This chain links TRBV3-1 (or the pseudogene TRBV3-2) with TRBJ2-7; 8 bases match TRBD1. The ends lost 4 bases at V and 4 bases at J; junction bases unmatched: 9. The CDR3 loop spans 15 amino acids. Germline V gene lookup returns CDR1 LGHDT and CDR2 YNNKEL (reference sequence). This CDR3 is CASSPGQGVSYEQYF. The CDR3 coding sequence is TGTGCCAGCAGCCCCGGACAGGGAGTGAGTTACGAGCAGTACTTC.

The V gene is TRBV6-2 or TRBV6-3, the J gene TRBJ2-5, with 7 bases lining up with TRBD1. The CDR3 spans 14 residues. Trimming removed 4 bases from V and 2 bases from J; junction bases left unmatched: 4. Per the germline V gene, CDR1 is MNHEY and CDR2 is SVGEGT. CDR3 sequence: CASSLVRGQETQYF. In DNA form, the CDR3 reads TGTGCCAGCAGTTTGGTCAGGGGGCAAGAGACCCAGTACTTC.

The chain is built from TRBV19 and TRBJ2-5, with TRBD1 matching over 8 bases. The CDR3 totals 15 residues. After removal of 5 bases from V and 1 base from J, the junction contained 6 bases not matched to a gene. The germline V gene encodes CDR1 LNHDA and CDR2 SQIVND (reference sequence). The CDR3 is CASSPPGQVQETQYF. CDR3 nucleotides: TGTGCCAGTAGTCCACCGGGACAGGTCCAAGAGACCCAGTACTTC.

The J gene is TRBJ2-3, the V gene TRBV19; no firm D call. This CDR3 comprises 14 residues. V dropped 5 bases and J dropped 3 bases, with 12 bases sitting between them. Germline CDR1 LNHDA, CDR2 SQIVND (reference sequence). CDR3 loop: CASSRAAETDTQYF. The CDR3 bases are TGTGCCAGTAGTCGTGCGGCAGAAACAGATACGCAGTATTTT. The complete variable domain, with remaining parts taken from reference TRBV19 and TRBJ2-3, reads DGGITQSPKYLFRKEGQNVTLSCEQNLNHDAMYWYRQDPGQGLRLIYYSQIVNDFQKGDIAEGYSVSREKKESFPLTVTSAQKNPTAFYLCASSRAAETDTQYFGPGTRLTVL.

The rearrangement joins TRBV7-2 to TRBJ2-5, with D perhaps given as TRBD1 or TRBD2 (5 bases each). Germline V gene lookup returns CDR1 SGHTA and CDR2 FQGNSA. This CDR3 is built from 14 residues. V was clipped by 4 bases and J by 3 bases, with 12 bases between them. The CDR3 DNA sequence: TGTGCCAGCAGCTGGACTTTGGGGGAAGAGACCCAGTACTTC. Residues: CASSWTLGEETQYF.

The rearrangement links TRBV25-1 to TRBJ2-3; 8 bases map to TRBD2. CDR1 MGHDK and CDR2 SYGVNS come from the germline V gene. The CDR3 covers 16 residues. J lost 5 bases, V lost 1 base, and 8 bases had no gene match. The CDR3 sequence is CASSESWLAGGDTQYF. The CDR3 DNA is TGTGCCAGCAGTGAATCGTGGCTAGCGGGTGGAGATACGCAGTATTTT.

This chain joins TRBV27 and TRBJ2-3; D remains unclear. This CDR3 region has 16 residues. Germline assignment: CDR1 MNHEY and CDR2 SMNVEV (reference sequence). V dropped 6 bases and J dropped 0 bases, with 16 bases sitting between them. Here the CDR3 reads CASRRLPGLSTDTQYF. CDR3 sequence (DNA): TGTGCCAGCAGAAGACTCCCGGGCCTTAGCACAGATACGCAGTATTTT.

This chain connects TRBV5-1 to TRBJ1-2; D is undetermined. The CDR3 has 15 amino acids. Germline V CDR1 and CDR2: SGHRS, YFSETQ. V lost 0 bases and J lost 2, with 11 bases in between. CDR3 region: CASSLGQNPNYGYTF. DNA of the CDR3: TGCGCCAGCAGCTTGGGGCAGAATCCCAACTATGGCTACACCTTC.